The T cell receptor beta chain under discussion was sequenced for a study of blood T cells in healthy people across ages. Study-level background: Capture by template switching was about one barcoded beta molecule per two T cells.

Germline CDR1 reads SGHDT; CDR2 reads YYEEEE. This CDR3 has 16 residues. Trimming took off 0 bases at V and 3 bases at J, with 12 bases between the two ends. This clonotype was counted between two and nine times. It was with a sample-barcoded 5' primer and a J-beta primer mix that a second PCR of about 7 to 12 cycles was run. TCRdb processed the 5' RACE reads anew with MiXCR; each CDR3 protein has one entry. The top ten clones hold around 10% of a sample with 450,000 to 650,000 distinct CDR3 sequences, less than 25% of them seen once. The data were also submitted as part of a second study, on T cells of mothers and their children.

What was sequenced was blood. This receptor was obtained from a boy younger than 18 in good health. The genes are TRBV5-6 and TRBJ2-2; no reliable D call. The CDR3 loop reads CASSLVSVFDTGELFF. CDR3 DNA: TGTGCCAGCAGCTTGGTGTCCGTTTTCGACACCGGGGAGCTGTTTTTT.